One and the same sample provided the 8 T cell receptor beta chains below, sequenced in a study of human thymus T cells. Thymus pieces cut out during corrective heart surgery were the tissue that was used. Sequenced by immunoSEQ multiplex PCR; TCRdb stores in-frame clones only, minus some. The sample has some 120,000 clones, about 95% seen once. Material for sequencing was thymus tissue. These receptor sequences come from a boy under two years old with a congenital heart defect but otherwise immunologically healthy.

This clone appeared once. V usage is TRBV28 and J usage is TRBJ2-5; D might be TRBD1 (6 bases). V lost 3 bases and J lost 3, with 11 bases in between. Germline loops: CDR1 MDHEN, CDR2 SYDVKM. This CDR3 is built from 14 residues. CDR3 loop: CASSFVRGKETQYF. The CDR3, as DNA: TGTGCCAGCAGTTTTGTCAGGGGTAAAGAGACCCAGTACTTC.

This chain connects TRBV7-6 to TRBJ2-3; 10 bases are shared with TRBD2. Unmatched junction bases numbered 4, after V lost 5 bases and J lost 2 bases. Per the germline V gene, CDR1 is SGHVS and CDR2 is FNYEAQ. This CDR3 has 15 amino acids. The CDR3 sequence: CASSVTSGVTDTQYF. In nucleotides, the CDR3 is TGTGCCAGCAGCGTTACTAGCGGGGTCACAGATACGCAGTATTTT.

The chain joins TRBV4-3 to TRBJ2-3, with TRBD1 identical over 7 bases. Germline V gene sequence: CDR1 LGHNA, CDR2 YSLEER. V lost 0 bases and J lost 3; bases outside the gene matches: 6. The CDR3 spans 16 residues. This CDR3 reads CASSQDPTGFTDTQYF. CDR3 nucleotides: TGCGCCAGCAGCCAAGATCCGACAGGGTTTACAGATACGCAGTATTTT.

The V and J genes are TRBV4-1 and TRBJ2-3, with TRBD2 identical over 15 bases. The trim removed 1 base at V and 6 bases at J, leaving 5 bases unmatched. CDR1 MGHRA and CDR2 YSYEKL come from the germline V gene. CDR3 length: 17 amino acids. The CDR3 nucleotides are TGCGCCAGCAGCCAAGGGACTAGCGGGGGGGCAGACGATACGCAGTATTTT. Translation gives CASSQGTSGGADDTQYF.

The gene calls are TRBV5-1 and TRBJ2-3, with 8 bases that match TRBD1. V gave up 4 bases and J gave up 4 bases; unmatched junction bases: 5. Germline assignment: CDR1 SGHRS and CDR2 YFSETQ. The CDR3 contains 14 residues. This CDR3 reads CASSKDRVADTQYF. CDR3 bases: TGCGCCAGCAGCAAGGACAGGGTTGCAGATACGCAGTATTTT.

The chain is built from TRBV7-2 and TRBJ2-1, with TRBD2 matching over 8 bases. With 1 base clipped from V and 5 bases from J, the junction kept 4 bases outside the gene matches. Germline V gives CDR1 SGHTA, CDR2 FQGNSA. CDR3 size: 15 residues. CDR3 in amino acids: CASSLVRGADNEQFF. In DNA form, the CDR3 reads TGTGCCAGCAGCTTAGTGCGGGGGGCTGACAATGAGCAGTTCTTC.

The CDR3 DNA follows: TGTGCCAGCAGCGTAGACCGGGGTGAGCAGTTCTTC. It specifies CASSVDRGEQFF. This chain uses TRBV9 with TRBJ2-1, with D perhaps matching TRBD2 (5 bases). The CDR3 has 12 residues. V lost 0 bases, J lost 9 bases, and 7 bases lay in between. CDR1 is SGDLS, CDR2 YYNGEE, per germline.

The chain carries TRBV4-1 and TRBJ2-2; D call uncertain. This CDR3 has 14 amino acids. Germline V gives CDR1 MGHRA, CDR2 YSYEKL. V lost 1 base and J 1 base, leaving 4 bases between the germline ends. CDR3 sequence: CASSQVENTGELFF. In nucleotides, the CDR3 is TGCGCCAGCAGCCAAGTAGAGAACACCGGGGAGCTGTTTTTT.